These 24 T cell receptor beta chains share one sample of origin, sequenced in a study of cytomegalovirus exposure and HLA in healthy donors (TCRdb year 2017). To prepare the library, the immunoSEQ multiplex PCR assay was applied. For the multiplex PCR, a mixture combining 60 forward primers for TCR Vbeta segments and 13 reverse primers for TCR Jbeta segments was used. TCRdb holds this immuneACCESS table with in-frame rearrangements only. Some clones are missing; in checked studies, unresolved V genes explain under half, and the rest has no known cause. The sample table holds 150,000 to 200,000 clones, of which 75% to 85% were seen once. Around 1.5% of the sample rests with the top ten. The sequencing input was PBMCs. The origin of the receptors is a man between 18 and 35 years old in good health and CMV-seronegative.

This chain uses TRBV2 with TRBJ1-4; TRBD1 is a possible D gene (5 bases). The CDR3 is 15 residues long. Germline V lookup: CDR1 SNHLY, CDR2 FYNNEI. The V and J ends lost 4 bases and 8 bases respectively, with 17 bases between them. The CDR3 spells CASSVAGPRGEKLFF. The CDR3 DNA reads as TGTGCCAGCAGTGTCGCGGGGCCGAGGGGCGAAAAACTGTTTTTT.

This clone was recorded a few times. The rearrangement joins TRBV2 to TRBJ1-5; weak D call: TRBD1 (6 bases). This CDR3 region has 14 residues. Trimming shortened V by 5 bases and J by 1 base, and 9 bases separated the two germline ends. Germline assignment: CDR1 SNHLY and CDR2 FYNNEI. The CDR3: CASSSQGSNQPQHF. The DNA of the CDR3 is TGTGCCAGCAGTTCTCAGGGGAGCAATCAGCCCCAGCATTTT.

Of note for this clone: The junction departs from germline at one end; a sequencing error may be responsible. This sequence joins TRBV7-7 and TRBJ2-5; D may be TRBD1 (6 bases). The CDR3 is made up of 15 amino acids. The germline gives CDR1 SSHAT, CDR2 FNYEAQ (reference sequence). This chain's CDR3 is CASSQGDRSHETQYF. In DNA, the CDR3 is TGTGCTAGCAGCCAAGGTGACAGGTCCCATGAGACCCAGTACTTC. The whole variable domain, remainder taken from reference TRBV7-7 and TRBJ2-5, is GAGVSQSPRYKVTKRGQDVTLRCDPISSHATLYWYQQALGQGPEFLTYFNYEAQPDKSGLPSDRFSAERPEGSISTLTIQRTEQRDSAMYRCASSQGDRSHETQYFGPGTRLLVL.

The chain has TRBV27 and TRBJ1-4, with D perhaps TRBD1 (5 bases). The CDR3 length is 15 residues. Germline V gene lookup returns CDR1 MNHEY and CDR2 SMNVEV (reference sequence). Trimming took 0 bases from V and 8 from J, leaving 13 bases between them. CDR3 residues: CASSLSSRVGEKLFF. The CDR3 coding sequence is TGTGCCAGCAGTTTATCTTCCAGGGTGGGGGAAAAACTGTTTTTT.

The chain combines TRBV30 with TRBJ2-3; 13 bases line up with TRBD2. This CDR3 spans 20 amino acids. V trimming: 7 bases; J trimming: 1 base; junction bases outside the gene matches: 20. Germline V lookup: CDR1 GTSNPN, CDR2 SVGIG (reference sequence). The CDR3 bases are TGTGCCTCCGCCAGGGGACTCGGACTAGCGGGAGAAGGGGGCACAGATACGCAGTATTTT. Translating gives CASARGLGLAGEGGTDTQYF.

The chain uses TRBV5-4 and TRBJ1-2, with 10 bases lining up with TRBD1. V lost 0 bases, J lost 4 bases, and 3 bases stayed unmatched. Germline V CDR1 and CDR2: SGHNT, YYREEE (reference sequence). This CDR3 is built from 15 residues. CDR3 bases: TGTGCCAGCAGCTTGGGGGACAGGGGAAGCTATGGCTACACCTTC. Amino acids: CASSLGDRGSYGYTF.

The rearrangement joins TRBV28 to TRBJ2-1, with a tentative D call TRBD2 (6 bases). This CDR3 has 15 amino acids. Trimming took off 6 bases at V and 6 bases at J, with 18 bases between the two ends. Per the germline V gene, CDR1 is MDHEN and CDR2 is SYDVKM. CDR3 DNA: TGTGCCAGCAGCCTCGGGGACTTCTTCCGCAATGAGCAGTTCTTC. Its protein is CASSLGDFFRNEQFF.

The CDR3 DNA reads as TGTGCCAGCAGACCCGGGACAGGGAGGAAGAGCAATCAGCCCCAGCATTTT. It codes for CASRPGTGRKSNQPQHF. The chain links TRBV28 to TRBJ1-5; 9 bases fit TRBD1. Germline CDR1 MDHEN, CDR2 SYDVKM. The CDR3 spans 17 residues. The trim removed 6 bases at V and 1 base at J, leaving 10 bases unmatched.

The chain recombines TRBV7-2 with TRBJ1-1; 9 nucleotides match TRBD1. The V gene end was trimmed by 1 base and the J gene end by 1 base; junction bases not matched to a gene: 4. Germline loops: CDR1 SGHTA, CDR2 FQGNSA. The CDR3 is 16 residues long. The CDR3 sequence: CASSLVTGGRNTEAFF. CDR3 DNA sequence: TGTGCCAGCAGCTTAGTAACAGGGGGCAGGAACACTGAAGCTTTCTTT.

The rearrangement uses TRBV6-1 and TRBJ1-1, with 9 bases fitting TRBD1. With V trimmed by 6 bases and J by 9 bases, 14 bases remained unmatched. CDR1 and CDR2 from the germline V gene are MNHNS and SASEGT. CDR3 length: 15 residues. CDR3 in DNA: TGTGCCAGCAGCCCAAACCGCCGGGACAGGGTTCAAGCTTTCTTT. Its translation is CASSPNRRDRVQAFF.

V is TRBV5-1 and J is TRBJ1-4, with 7 bases identical to TRBD1. Germline assignment: CDR1 SGHRS and CDR2 YFSETQ. The J segment lost 1 base and the V segment lost 3 bases, leaving 3 bases of the junction unmatched. The CDR3 extends over 15 amino acids. CDR3 residues: CASSWRQGTNEKLFF. The CDR3 nucleotides read TGCGCCAGCAGCTGGCGACAGGGAACTAATGAAAAACTGTTTTTT.

This chain uses TRBV11-3 with TRBJ2-7; 8 bases are shared with TRBD1. The V and J ends lost 5 bases and 0 bases, in that order; junction bases with no gene match: 6. The germline V gene encodes CDR1 SGHNT and CDR2 YENEEA. This CDR3 spans 15 amino acids. DNA for the CDR3: TGTGCCAGCAGCCCAGGGGGCAGCAGCTCCTACGAGCAGTACTTC. It is translated as CASSPGGSSSYEQYF.

The rearrangement links TRBV28 to TRBJ1-2; 8 nucleotides match TRBD1. CDR1 and CDR2 (germline): MDHEN, SYDVKM. The CDR3 runs 13 residues. With V trimmed by 6 bases and J by 4 bases, 4 bases remained unmatched. CDR3 residues: CASRRQGSYGYTF. The CDR3 nucleotides are TGTGCCAGCAGGAGACAGGGGAGCTATGGCTACACCTTC.

The chain links TRBV4-1 to TRBJ2-1, with TRBD2 as a possible D gene (6 bases). Trimming shortened V by 2 bases and J by 9 bases, and 14 bases separated the two germline ends. The CDR3 totals 14 residues. The V gene's germline CDR1 is MGHRA and CDR2 YSYEKL. This chain's CDR3 is CASSQSPERAEQFF. The DNA of the CDR3 is TGCGCCAGCAGCCAAAGCCCGGAGCGGGCTGAGCAGTTCTTC.

The chain carries TRBV28 and TRBJ1-3; D may be TRBD1 (6 bases). CDR1 is MDHEN, CDR2 SYDVKM, per germline. V lost 7 bases and J lost 0, with 16 bases in between. The length of the CDR3 is 16 residues. CDR3 in amino acids: CASIAGARTSGNTIYF. CDR3 nucleotides: TGTGCCAGCATTGCGGGGGCCCGAACCTCTGGAAACACCATATATTTT.

The gene calls are TRBV28 and TRBJ1-6; D call uncertain. CDR1 is MDHEN, CDR2 SYDVKM, per germline. V lost 5 bases, J lost 0 bases, and 8 bases lay in between. CDR3 size: 15 residues. CDR3: CASSESLSYNSPLHF. Here the CDR3 DNA reads TGTGCCAGCAGTGAGAGTCTCTCCTATAATTCACCCCTCCACTTT.

This clone was picked up a small number of times. The rearrangement joins TRBV29-1 to TRBJ1-1, with TRBD1 as a possible D gene (5 bases). The CDR3 has 14 amino acids. Germline V lookup: CDR1 SQVTM, CDR2 ANQGSEA. The V end was cut by 7 bases, the J end by 5 bases, with 20 bases between. The CDR3 nucleotides are TGCAGCGCTCGGGGGGTGGAGTTATTGACTGAAGCTTTCTTT. Translating it yields CSARGVELLTEAFF.

The genes are TRBV2 and TRBJ1-1; 9 bases are shared with TRBD1. The CDR3 runs to 15 residues. Trimming removed 8 bases from V and 7 bases from J; junction bases left unmatched: 14. Germline V lookup: CDR1 SNHLY, CDR2 FYNNEI. This CDR3 reads CASSRDREQVGEAFF. CDR3 nucleotides: TGTGCCAGCTCGCGGGACAGGGAGCAGGTGGGTGAAGCTTTCTTT.

This sequence joins TRBV30 and TRBJ1-2, with a possible D match to TRBD1 (6 bases). Looked up from germline, CDR1 is GTSNPN and CDR2 is SVGIG (reference sequence). The CDR3 is made up of 14 amino acids. V lost 6 bases, J lost 3 bases, and 17 bases lay in between. CDR3 in amino acids: CACDRPGGYYGYTF. The CDR3, as DNA: TGTGCCTGCGACAGGCCGGGGGGCTACTATGGCTACACCTTC.

This clone came up once. V usage is TRBV10-1 and J usage is TRBJ2-1; 8 nucleotides align to TRBD2. Germline CDR1 reads WNHNN; CDR2 reads SYGVQD (reference sequence). Trimming took 0 bases from V and 15 from J; bases not matched to a gene: 10. This CDR3 region has 14 residues. The CDR3 is CASSESLPGGLRFF. In nucleotides, the CDR3 is TGCGCCAGCAGTGAGTCGTTACCGGGGGGGCTAAGGTTCTTC.

V usage is TRBV30 and J usage is TRBJ2-4, with a tentative D call TRBD2 (6 bases). Between the trimmed V and J ends, which lost 1 base and 9 bases, there was a span of 13 bases. The CDR3 is made up of 13 amino acids. The germline V gene has CDR1 GTSNPN and CDR2 SVGIG (reference sequence). The CDR3 bases are TGTGCCTGGAGTGCCTCCGGGACTTCCATTCAGTACTTC. This encodes CAWSASGTSIQYF.

The chain couples TRBV6-4 to TRBJ1-5, with a weak D call TRBD1 (6 bases). V was clipped by 10 bases and J by 0 bases, with 13 bases between them. CDR1 and CDR2 (germline): MRHNA, SNTAGT. This CDR3 has 14 amino acids. The CDR3 region has the DNA TGTGCCACCGGCAGGGGCAGTAGCAATCAGCCCCAGCATTTT. Its protein is CATGRGSSNQPQHF.

This clone was counted only a few times. The genes are TRBV19 and TRBJ2-4, with no clear D. Germline CDR1 reads LNHDA; CDR2 reads SQIVND (reference sequence). Trimming took off 0 bases at V and 15 bases at J, with 12 bases between the two ends. The CDR3 is 12 residues long. The CDR3 here is CASSIDPGITYF. The CDR3 DNA reads as TGTGCCAGTAGTATAGATCCAGGAATAACGTACTTC.

This clone was observed a few times. The rearrangement uses TRBV27 and TRBJ1-1, with 7 positions matching TRBD1. Germline loops: CDR1 MNHEY, CDR2 SMNVEV (reference sequence). The CDR3 is 15 amino acids. The trim removed 0 bases at V and 6 bases at J, leaving 7 bases unmatched. The CDR3 loop reads CASSLSQTRGAEAFF. In nucleotides, the CDR3 is TGTGCCAGCAGTTTATCGCAAACCAGGGGGGCTGAAGCTTTCTTT.